The text below deals with one TCR beta chain. It has no known antigen specificity. Base qualities were left out, and no much larger clone turns up one base away. This specimen comes from a study of T cell repertoires in aging, cancer and after chemotherapy (dated by TCRdb to between 2019 and 2020). About the investigation overall: Donors were distributed across six age groups ranging from 30 or younger to 70 or older, with at least three individuals included per group. In total, the full dataset held millions of TCR reads. To look at immunoaging and at how T cells reconstitute after chemotherapy, the study profiled TCR beta repertoires in peripheral blood from both healthy donors and cancer patients. Control TCR repertoires from healthy donors were recorded across several months to years, and re-sampling revealed clear clonal overlap. The cohort comprised 200 to 250 cancer patients, 90 to 94 with hematological and some 120 with solid cancers, plus 95 healthy donors as a reference group.

Study-wide conclusions, independent of this receptor: The authors noted that the repertoire data do not allow conclusions about immunological memory after chemotherapy. Significantly lower blood TCR diversity and higher clonality were observed in untreated patients with hematological or solid cancers than in age-matched healthy donors. Declining TCR diversity with age in healthy donors was mainly explained by loss of richness; in cancer patients, loss of evenness also contributed. Median generation probability increased over the chemotherapy interval in both cancer cohorts, suggesting repertoire reconstitution through rebound thymic output.

Cut back by 5 bases and 6 bases, the V and J ends lie 15 bases apart. From cysteine to phenylalanine, the CDR3 is 14 amino acids long. Only the CDR3 portion is preserved as DNA: 42 bases, with reading frame beginning at the first base. CDR1 and CDR2, per the germline V gene, are SGHVS and FNYEAQ. Using a mixed TRB-A/B primer pool, multiplex touch-down PCR amplified rearranged TRB sequences covering the V, D and J segments. Illumina adapters and sample indices were attached to the amplicons in two consecutive PCR reactions using Phusion HS II polymerase. The amplicons were purified from gel with the NucleoSpin Gel and PCR Clean-up kit and then assessed with Qubit and an Agilent 2100 Bioanalyzer. Libraries were sequenced on an Illumina MiSeq using 600-cycle, single-indexed, paired-end runs. The authors' pipeline ran thus. TRB sequences were processed with MiXCR versions 2.12 and 3.0.5. A clone was defined as each unique CDR3 nucleotide sequence, and only productive sequences supported by at least two reads were kept. The repertoire metrics were Shannon diversity, evenness, clonality (calculated as one minus evenness), and diversity profiles parameterized by alpha from 0 to 5. The IGoR algorithm was used to compute generation probabilities of clones in paired pre- and post-chemotherapy samples. TCRdb's own reprocessing of the public reads used fastp at Q25 and MiXCR and kept productive beta chains. For every CDR3 protein sequence, its rows merge into one entry that carries the most common genes and DNA. It is TCRdb's table, rather than the study itself, that gives the V and J calls and clone size. This sample holds roughly 10,000 distinct CDR3 sequences; roughly a quarter were observed only once. In total, the top ten clones hold less than 2% of the sample.

Genomic DNA extracted from peripheral blood, rather than sorted cells or RNA, was used as the source for amplification of TCR beta rearrangements. Sequencing was done on a sample of blood. The source of this sequence is a human donor in good health. Here the chain combines TRBV7-6 and TRBJ2-3; a tentative D call is TRBD1 (6 bases match). The DNA reads as follows: TGTGCCAGCAGCCCAAGGACAGTGACGGATACGCAGTATTTT. This translates into CASSPRTVTDTQYF.